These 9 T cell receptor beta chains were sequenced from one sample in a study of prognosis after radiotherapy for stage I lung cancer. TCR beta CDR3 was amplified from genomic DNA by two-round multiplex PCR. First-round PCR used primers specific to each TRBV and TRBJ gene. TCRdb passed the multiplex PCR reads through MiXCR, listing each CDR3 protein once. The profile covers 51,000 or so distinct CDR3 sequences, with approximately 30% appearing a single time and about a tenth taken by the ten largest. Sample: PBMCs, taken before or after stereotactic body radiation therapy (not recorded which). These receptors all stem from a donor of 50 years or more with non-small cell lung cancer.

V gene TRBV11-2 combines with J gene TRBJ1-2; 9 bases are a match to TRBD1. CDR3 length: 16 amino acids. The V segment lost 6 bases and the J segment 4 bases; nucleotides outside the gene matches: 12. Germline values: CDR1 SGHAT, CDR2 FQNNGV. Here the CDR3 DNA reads TGTGCCAGCAGACCCCGAACGGGACAGGGTATCTATGGCTACACCTTC. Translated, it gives CASRPRTGQGIYGYTF.

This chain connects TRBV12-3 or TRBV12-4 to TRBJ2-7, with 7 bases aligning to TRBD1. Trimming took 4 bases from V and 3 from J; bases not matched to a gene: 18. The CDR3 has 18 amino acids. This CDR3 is CASSSNYRGVRANYEQYF. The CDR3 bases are TGTGCCAGCAGTTCGAATTACAGGGGAGTTCGGGCGAACTACGAGCAGTACTTC.

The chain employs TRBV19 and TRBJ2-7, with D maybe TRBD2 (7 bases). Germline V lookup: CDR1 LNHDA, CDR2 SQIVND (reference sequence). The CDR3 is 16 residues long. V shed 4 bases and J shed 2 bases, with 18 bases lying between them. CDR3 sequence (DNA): TGTGCCAGTAGTAACCTAGGGGGGGACTGGACCTACGAGCAGTACTTC. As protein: CASSNLGGDWTYEQYF.

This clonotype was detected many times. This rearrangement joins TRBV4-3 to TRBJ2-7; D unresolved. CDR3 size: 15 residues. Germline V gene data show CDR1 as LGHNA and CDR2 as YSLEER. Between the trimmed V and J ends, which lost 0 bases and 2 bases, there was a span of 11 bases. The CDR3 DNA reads TGCGCCAGCAGCCAAGAGCCGTGGCGAGCCTACGAGCAGTACTTC. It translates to CASSQEPWRAYEQYF.

DNA for the CDR3: TGTGCCAGCAGCCCCGGGACGGGAAACTACGAGCAGTACTTC. It specifies CASSPGTGNYEQYF. V gene TRBV5-4 combines with J gene TRBJ2-7; D tentatively fits TRBD1 or TRBD2 (5 bases each). This CDR3 region has 14 residues. Germline loops: CDR1 SGHNT, CDR2 YYREEE (reference sequence). Trimming cost V 4 bases and J 3 bases, with 14 bases left between them.

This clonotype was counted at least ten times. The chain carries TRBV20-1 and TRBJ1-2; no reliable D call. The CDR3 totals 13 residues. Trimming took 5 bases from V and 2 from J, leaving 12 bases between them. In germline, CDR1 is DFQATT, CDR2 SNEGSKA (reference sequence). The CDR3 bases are TGCAGTGCTTTTATACCTTTGAACTATGGCTACACCTTC. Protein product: CSAFIPLNYGYTF.

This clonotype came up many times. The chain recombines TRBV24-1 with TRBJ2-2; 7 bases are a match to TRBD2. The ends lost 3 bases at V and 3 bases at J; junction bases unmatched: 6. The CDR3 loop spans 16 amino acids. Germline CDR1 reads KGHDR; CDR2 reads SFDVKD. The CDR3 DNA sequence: TGTGCCACCAGTGATGGGAGCCTAGCGGACACCGGGGAGCTGTTTTTT. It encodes CATSDGSLADTGELFF.

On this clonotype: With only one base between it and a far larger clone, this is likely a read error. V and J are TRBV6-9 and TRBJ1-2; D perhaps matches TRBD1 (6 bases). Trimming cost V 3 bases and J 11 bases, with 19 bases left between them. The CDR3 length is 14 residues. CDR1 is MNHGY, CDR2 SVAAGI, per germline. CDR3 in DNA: TGTGCCAGCAGTTACTCCGGCAGGGGCGCGAGATACACCTTC. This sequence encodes CASSYSGRGARYTF.

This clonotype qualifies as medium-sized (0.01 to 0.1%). CDR3 DNA: TGTGCCTGGAGTCCCGGGTCTGGCTACACCTTC. It translates to CAWSPGSGYTF. V usage is TRBV30 and J usage is TRBJ1-2, with D uncertain. Between the trimmed V and J ends, which lost 2 bases and 7 bases, there was a span of 8 bases. The CDR3 covers 11 residues. Germline V gives CDR1 GTSNPN, CDR2 SVGIG (reference sequence).